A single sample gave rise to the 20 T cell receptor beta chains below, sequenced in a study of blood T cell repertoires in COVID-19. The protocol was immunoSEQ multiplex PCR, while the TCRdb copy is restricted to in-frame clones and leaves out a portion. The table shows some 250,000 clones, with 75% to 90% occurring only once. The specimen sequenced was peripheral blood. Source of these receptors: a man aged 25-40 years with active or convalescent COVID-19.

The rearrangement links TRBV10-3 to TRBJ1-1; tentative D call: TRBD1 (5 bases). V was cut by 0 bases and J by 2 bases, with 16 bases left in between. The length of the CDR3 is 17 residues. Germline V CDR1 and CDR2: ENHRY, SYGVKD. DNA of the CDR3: TGTGCCATCAGTGAGTCTATGGCAGGGAGGGGAAACACTGAAGCTTTCTTT. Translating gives CAISESMAGRGNTEAFF.

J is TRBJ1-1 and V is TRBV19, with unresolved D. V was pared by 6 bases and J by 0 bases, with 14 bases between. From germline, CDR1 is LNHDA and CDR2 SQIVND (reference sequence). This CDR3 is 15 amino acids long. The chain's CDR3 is CASRSRKDMNTEAFF. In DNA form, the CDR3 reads TGTGCCAGTAGGTCCCGGAAAGACATGAACACTGAAGCTTTCTTT.

CDR3 nucleotide sequence: TGTGCCAGCTCACCTTCAGCGGTAAATTCACCCCTCCACTTT. This translates into CASSPSAVNSPLHF. The V gene is TRBV18, the J gene TRBJ1-6; D uncertain. Deletions cut 3 bases from V and 7 bases from J, with 10 bases between. This CDR3 is built from 14 residues. Germline CDR1 reads KGHSH; CDR2 reads LQKENI. The whole variable domain, remainder taken from reference TRBV18 and TRBJ1-6, is NAGVMQNPRHLVRRRGQEARLRCSPMKGHSHVYWYRQLPEEGLKFMVYLQKENIIDESGMPKERFSAEFPKEGPSILRIQQVVRGDSAAYFCASSPSAVNSPLHFGNGTRLTVT.

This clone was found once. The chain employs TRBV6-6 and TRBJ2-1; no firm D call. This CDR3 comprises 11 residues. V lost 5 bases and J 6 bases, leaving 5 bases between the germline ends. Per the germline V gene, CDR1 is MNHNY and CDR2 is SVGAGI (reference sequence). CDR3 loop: CASSPVNEQFF. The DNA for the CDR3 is TGTGCCAGCAGTCCTGTCAATGAGCAGTTCTTC.

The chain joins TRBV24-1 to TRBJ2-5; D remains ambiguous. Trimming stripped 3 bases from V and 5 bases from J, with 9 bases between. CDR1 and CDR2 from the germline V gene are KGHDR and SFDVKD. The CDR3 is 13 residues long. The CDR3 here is CATSDPPLETQYF. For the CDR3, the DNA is TGTGCCACCAGTGATCCCCCGTTGGAGACCCAGTACTTC.

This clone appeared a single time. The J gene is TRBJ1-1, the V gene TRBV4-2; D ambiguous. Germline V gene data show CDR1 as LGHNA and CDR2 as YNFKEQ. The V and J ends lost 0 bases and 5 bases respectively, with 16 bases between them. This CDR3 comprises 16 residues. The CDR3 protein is CASSQDSLGTVTEAFF. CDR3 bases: TGTGCCAGCAGCCAAGATTCATTAGGAACAGTAACTGAAGCTTTCTTT.

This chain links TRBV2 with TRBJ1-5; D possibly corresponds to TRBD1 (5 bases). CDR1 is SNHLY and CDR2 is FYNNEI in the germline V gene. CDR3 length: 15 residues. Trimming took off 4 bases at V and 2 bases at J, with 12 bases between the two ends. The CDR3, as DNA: TGTGCCAGCAGTGGCCAAGGGGATGGCAATCAGCCCCAGCATTTT. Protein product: CASSGQGDGNQPQHF.

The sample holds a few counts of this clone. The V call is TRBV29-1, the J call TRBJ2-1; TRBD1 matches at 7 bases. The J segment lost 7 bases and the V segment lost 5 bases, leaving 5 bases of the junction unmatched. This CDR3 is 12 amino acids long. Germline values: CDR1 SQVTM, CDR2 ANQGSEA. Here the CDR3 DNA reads TGCAGCGTTCGAGGGGGCGGGAATGAGCAGTTCTTC. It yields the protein CSVRGGGNEQFF.

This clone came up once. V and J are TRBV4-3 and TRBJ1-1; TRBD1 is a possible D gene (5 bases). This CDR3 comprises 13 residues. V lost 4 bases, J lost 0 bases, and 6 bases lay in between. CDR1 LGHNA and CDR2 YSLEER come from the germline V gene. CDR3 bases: TGCGCCAGCAGCCGGGGCCTGAACACTGAAGCTTTCTTT. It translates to CASSRGLNTEAFF.

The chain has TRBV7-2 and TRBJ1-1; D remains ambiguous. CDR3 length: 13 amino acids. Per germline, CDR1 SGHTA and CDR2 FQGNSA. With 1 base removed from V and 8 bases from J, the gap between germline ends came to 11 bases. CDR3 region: CASSLVTMREAFF. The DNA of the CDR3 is TGTGCCAGCAGCTTAGTTACGATGAGGGAAGCTTTCTTT.

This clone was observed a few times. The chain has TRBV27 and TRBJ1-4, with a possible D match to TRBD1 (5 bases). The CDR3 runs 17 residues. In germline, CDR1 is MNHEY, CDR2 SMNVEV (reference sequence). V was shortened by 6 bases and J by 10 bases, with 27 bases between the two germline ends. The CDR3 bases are TGTGCCAGCAGCGACACAAGGACAATAACTAATCGTGGAAAACTGTTTTTT. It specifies CASSDTRTITNRGKLFF. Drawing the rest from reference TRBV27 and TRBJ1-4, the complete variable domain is EAQVTQNPRYLITVTGKKLTVTCSQNMNHEYMSWYRQDPGLGLRQIYYSMNVEVTDKGDVPEGYKVSRKEKRNFPLILESPSPNQTSLYFCASSDTRTITNRGKLFFGSGTQLSVL.

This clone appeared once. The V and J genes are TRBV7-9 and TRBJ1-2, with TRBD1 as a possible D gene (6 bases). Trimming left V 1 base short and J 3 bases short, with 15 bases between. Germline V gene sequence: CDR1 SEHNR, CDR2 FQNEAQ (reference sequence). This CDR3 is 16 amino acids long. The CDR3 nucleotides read TGTGCCAGCAGCTTAGGTATGGACAGCTACGACTATGGCTACACCTTC. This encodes CASSLGMDSYDYGYTF.

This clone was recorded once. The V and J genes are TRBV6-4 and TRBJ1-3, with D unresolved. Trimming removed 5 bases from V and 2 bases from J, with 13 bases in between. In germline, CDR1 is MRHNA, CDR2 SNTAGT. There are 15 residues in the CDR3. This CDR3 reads CASSRLPYPGNTIYF. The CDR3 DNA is TGTGCCAGCAGTCGACTGCCCTATCCTGGAAACACCATATATTTT.

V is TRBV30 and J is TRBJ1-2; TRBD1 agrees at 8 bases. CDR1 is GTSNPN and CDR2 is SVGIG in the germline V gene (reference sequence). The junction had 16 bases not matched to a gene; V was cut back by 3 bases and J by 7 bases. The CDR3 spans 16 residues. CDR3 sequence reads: CAWRRQGALGSGGYTF. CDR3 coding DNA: TGTGCCTGGAGAAGGCAGGGGGCGTTAGGTTCCGGTGGCTACACCTTC. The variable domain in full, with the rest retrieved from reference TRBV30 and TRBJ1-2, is SQTIHQWPATLVQPVGSPLSLECTVEGTSNPNLYWYRQAAGRGLQLLFYSVGIGQISSEVPQNLSASRPQDRQFILSSKKLLLSDSGFYLCAWRRQGALGSGGYTFGSGTRLTVV.

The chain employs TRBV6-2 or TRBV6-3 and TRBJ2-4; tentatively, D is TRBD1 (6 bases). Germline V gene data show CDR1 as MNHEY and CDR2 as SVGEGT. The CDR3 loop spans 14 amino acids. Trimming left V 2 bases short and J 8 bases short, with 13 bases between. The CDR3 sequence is CASSYPAGEYIQYF. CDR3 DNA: TGTGCCAGCAGTTACCCGGCAGGGGAATACATTCAGTACTTC.

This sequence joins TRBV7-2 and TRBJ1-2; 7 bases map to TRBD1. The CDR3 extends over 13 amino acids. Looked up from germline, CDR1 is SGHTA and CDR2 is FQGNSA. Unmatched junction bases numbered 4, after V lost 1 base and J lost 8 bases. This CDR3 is CASSLGTGVGYTF. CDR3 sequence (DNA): TGTGCCAGCAGCTTAGGTACAGGGGTAGGCTACACCTTC.

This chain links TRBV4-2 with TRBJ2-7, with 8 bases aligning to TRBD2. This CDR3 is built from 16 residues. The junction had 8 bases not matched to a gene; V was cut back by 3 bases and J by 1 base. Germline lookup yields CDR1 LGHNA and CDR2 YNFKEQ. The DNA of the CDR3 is TGTGCCAGCAGCCAGGCGGGGGCGGGGGGTTCCTACGAGCAGTACTTC. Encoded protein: CASSQAGAGGSYEQYF.

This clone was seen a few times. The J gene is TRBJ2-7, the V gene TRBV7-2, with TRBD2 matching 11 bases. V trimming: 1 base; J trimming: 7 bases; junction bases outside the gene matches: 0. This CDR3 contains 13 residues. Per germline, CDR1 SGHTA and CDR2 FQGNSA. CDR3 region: CASSLGTSGEQYF. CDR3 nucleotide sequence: TGTGCCAGCAGCTTAGGGACTAGCGGGGAGCAGTACTTC.

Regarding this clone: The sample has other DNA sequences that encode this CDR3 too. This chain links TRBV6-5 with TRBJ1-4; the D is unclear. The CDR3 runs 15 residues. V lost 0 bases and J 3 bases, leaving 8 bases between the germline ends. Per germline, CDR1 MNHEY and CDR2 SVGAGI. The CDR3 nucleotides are TGTGCCAGCAGTTACTCGACAAGGCCTAATGAAAAACTGTTTTTT. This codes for CASSYSTRPNEKLFF.

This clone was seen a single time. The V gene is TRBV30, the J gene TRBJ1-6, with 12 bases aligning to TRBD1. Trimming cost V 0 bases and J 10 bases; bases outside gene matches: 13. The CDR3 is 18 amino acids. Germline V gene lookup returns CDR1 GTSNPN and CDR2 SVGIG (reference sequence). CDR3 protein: CAWSVRGQGARVRSPLHF. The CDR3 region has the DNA TGTGCCTGGAGTGTACGGGGACAGGGGGCTAGAGTACGGTCACCCCTCCACTTT.